This TCR beta chain emerged from a study of blood T cell repertoires in COVID-19 (dated by TCRdb to the early 2020s). Study-level background: Collaborator samples came from the United States, Italy and Spain and covered acute and convalescent phases of COVID-19. The repertoires were released in a freely available public database intended as a resource for research on the immune response to SARS-CoV-2. Samples came from the ongoing ImmuneRACE study (first 160 participants) plus 1,254 subjects from 6 global collaborators. The prospective study material was composed of cDNA or gDNA derived from T cells, B-cell-depleted T cells, or PBMCs. HLA class I and class II types, where available, came from metadata supplied by the sample provider rather than from assay-based typing. The sample metadata nearly always contained a de-identified subject ID, COVID-19 status, age in years and sex. Deeply sampled blood TCRbeta repertoires from subjects exposed to, actively infected with, or recovered from COVID-19 were included in the dataset.

Sequences SEHNR (CDR1) and FQNEAQ (CDR2) are obtained from the germline V gene (reference sequence). From cysteine to phenylalanine, the CDR3 is 16 amino acids long. The DNA shown is the 48-base CDR3, in frame from base 1. Trimming at the junction amounts to 6 bases on V and 7 bases on J, and the germline ends lie 24 bases apart. Remarks on this clone: Its antigen is unknown. Base qualities are missing; no much larger clone stands one base away.

What the authors observed across the whole study: The quantity of clinical and demographic metadata differed by source and by participant and was supplied without curation.

The immunoSEQ Assay, a bias-controlled multiplex PCR, was used to amplify TCRbeta CDR3 regions from genomic DNA. In the paper's pipeline: Within the assay, amplification of reference gene primers was used to estimate how many nucleated cells each sample contained. Sequence reads were collapsed and filtered to measure the absolute abundance of every unique TCRbeta CDR3 rearrangement. For each sample, productive Simpson clonality was calculated as the square root of Simpson's diversity index across productive rearrangements. In TCRdb, the immuneACCESS table is reduced to in-frame sequences with V and J assigned. These tables do not hold every clone; where another copy was compared, an unresolved V gene accounts for under half, and the others remain unexplained. The V and J calls and clone size come from that table; D and trimming were worked out from the DNA. The sample table holds approximately 300,000 clones, of which about 92% were seen once. The ten largest clones add up to roughly 18% of the sample.

Participants in the prospective study were aged about 18 to 95 years, lived in under 30 United States geographic areas, and enrolled through a virtual design. Cohort assignment in the prospective study relied on participant-reported clinical history from a screening survey and a study questionnaire. Recovered participants in ImmuneRACE Cohort 3 were defined by two consecutive negative NP/OP PCR tests, clearance by a healthcare professional, or resolution of symptoms. In the prospective study, mobile phlebotomists collected whole blood, serum and a nasopharyngeal or oropharyngeal swab from each participant. Participants in the prospective study had the option to provide additional blood draws and questionnaires over a 2-month period. Blood samples from the prospective study were shipped frozen or at room temperature prior to DNA extraction.

This sequence was found in a woman in her twenties or thirties who had recovered from COVID-19. The rearrangement combines TRBV7-9 with TRBJ1-2, with a tentative D gene TRBD1 over 6 matching bases. Sequenced sample: PBMCs or T cells enriched from blood (not recorded which). The DNA sequence is TGTGCCAGCAGTCCCGACAGGTACTCCGCTAGAGGTGGCTACACCTTC. Translated, it reads CASSPDRYSARGGYTF.